This TCR beta chain is from a study of blood T cells in healthy people across ages. Study background: Capturing about one barcoded beta molecule per two T cells was achieved by template switching. Study outcomes and limitations: It was not possible, with unsorted PBMCs, to conclusively compare naive and antigen-experienced cells. Long-lived donors had more naive CD4+ cells and higher diversity than aged donors.

This CDR3 comprises 15 residues. The V and J ends lost 6 bases and 5 bases respectively, with 16 bases between them. Germline values: CDR1 MNHNS, CDR2 SASEGT. Points on this clonotype: Its cognate antigen is unknown.

Together with a sample-barcoded 5' primer, a J-beta primer mix was included in a second PCR lasting 7 to 11 cycles. The study obtained at least 2.5 million CDR3-containing paired-end reads from every sample. TCRdb re-called the 5' RACE reads through MiXCR, storing one row per CDR3 protein. The sample records about 830,000 distinct CDR3 sequences, approximately 59% being singletons. The TCR originated in a man aged 30-40 years in good health. Specimen: blood. The V gene is TRBV6-1, the J gene TRBJ1-4; D unclear. CDR3 sequence: CASRSIWAPNEKLFF. DNA of the CDR3: TGTGCCAGCAGGTCTATTTGGGCCCCGAATGAAAAACTGTTTTTT.